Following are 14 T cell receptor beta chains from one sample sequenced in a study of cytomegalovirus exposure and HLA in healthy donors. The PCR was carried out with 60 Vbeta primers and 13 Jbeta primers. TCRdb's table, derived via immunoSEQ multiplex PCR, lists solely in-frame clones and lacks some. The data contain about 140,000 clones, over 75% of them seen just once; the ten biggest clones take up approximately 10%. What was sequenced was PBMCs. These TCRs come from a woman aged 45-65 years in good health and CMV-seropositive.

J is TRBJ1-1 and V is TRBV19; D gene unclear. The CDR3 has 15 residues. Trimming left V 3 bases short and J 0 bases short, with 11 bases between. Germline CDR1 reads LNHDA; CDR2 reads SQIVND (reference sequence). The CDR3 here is CASSIIGFLNTEAFF. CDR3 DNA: TGTGCCAGTAGTATCATCGGGTTCCTGAACACTGAAGCTTTCTTT.

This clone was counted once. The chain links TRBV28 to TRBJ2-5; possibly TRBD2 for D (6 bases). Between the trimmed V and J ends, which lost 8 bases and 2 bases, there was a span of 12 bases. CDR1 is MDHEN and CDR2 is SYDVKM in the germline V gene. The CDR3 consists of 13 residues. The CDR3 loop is CASGNGGQETQYF. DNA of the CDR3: TGTGCCAGCGGGAACGGGGGACAAGAGACCCAGTACTTC.

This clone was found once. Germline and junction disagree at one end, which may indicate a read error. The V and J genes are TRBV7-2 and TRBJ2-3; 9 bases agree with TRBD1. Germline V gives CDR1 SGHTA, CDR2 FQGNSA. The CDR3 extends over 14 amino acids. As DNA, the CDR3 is TGTGTCAGCACCTCGGGACAGGGTACAGATACGCAGTATTTT. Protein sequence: CVSTSGQGTDTQYF.

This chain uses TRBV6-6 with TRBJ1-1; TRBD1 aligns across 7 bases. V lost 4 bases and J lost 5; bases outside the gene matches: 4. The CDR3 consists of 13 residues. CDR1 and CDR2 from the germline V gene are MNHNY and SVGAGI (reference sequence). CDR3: CASSSDRATEAFF. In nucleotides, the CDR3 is TGTGCCAGCAGTTCCGACAGGGCTACTGAAGCTTTCTTT.

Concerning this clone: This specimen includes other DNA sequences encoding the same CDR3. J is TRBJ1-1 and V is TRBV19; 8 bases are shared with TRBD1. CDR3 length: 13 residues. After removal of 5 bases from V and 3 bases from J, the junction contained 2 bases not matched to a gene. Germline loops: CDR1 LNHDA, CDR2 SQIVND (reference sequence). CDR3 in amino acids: CASSAQGDTEAFF. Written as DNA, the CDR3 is TGTGCCAGTAGTGCACAGGGGGACACTGAAGCTTTCTTT.

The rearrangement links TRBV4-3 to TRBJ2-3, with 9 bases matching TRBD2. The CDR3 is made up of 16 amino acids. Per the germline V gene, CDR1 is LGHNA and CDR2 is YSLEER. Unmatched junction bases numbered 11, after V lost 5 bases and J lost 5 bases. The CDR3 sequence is CASSKQRGDAIDTQYF. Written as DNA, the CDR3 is TGCGCCAGCAGCAAACAGCGGGGGGATGCTATAGATACGCAGTATTTT.

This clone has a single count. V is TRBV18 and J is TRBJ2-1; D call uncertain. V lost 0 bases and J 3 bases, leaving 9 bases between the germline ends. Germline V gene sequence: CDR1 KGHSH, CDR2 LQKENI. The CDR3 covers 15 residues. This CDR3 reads CASSPPSQSYNEQFF. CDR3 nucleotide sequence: TGTGCCAGCTCACCACCGAGCCAAAGCTACAATGAGCAGTTCTTC.

CDR3 DNA sequence: TGTGCCAGCAGTGAAGCGCCCGGGCAGGGAAATGAAAAACTGTTTTTT. As protein: CASSEAPGQGNEKLFF. The V and J genes are TRBV6-1 and TRBJ1-4; tentatively, D is TRBD1 (5 bases). V was trimmed by 0 bases and J by 5 bases, leaving 13 bases between them. This CDR3 contains 16 residues. Per germline, CDR1 MNHNS and CDR2 SASEGT.

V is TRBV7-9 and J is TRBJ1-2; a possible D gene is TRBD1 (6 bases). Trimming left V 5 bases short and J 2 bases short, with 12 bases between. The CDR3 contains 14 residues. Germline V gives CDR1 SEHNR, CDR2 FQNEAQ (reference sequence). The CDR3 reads CASSPTTGNYGYTF. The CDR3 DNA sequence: TGTGCCAGCAGCCCGACGACAGGCAACTATGGCTACACCTTC.

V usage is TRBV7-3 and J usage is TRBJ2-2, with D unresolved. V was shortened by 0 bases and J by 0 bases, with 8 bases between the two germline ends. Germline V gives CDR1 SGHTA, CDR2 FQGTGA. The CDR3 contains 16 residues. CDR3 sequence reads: CASSLTKLPNTGELFF. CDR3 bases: TGTGCCAGCAGCTTAACAAAACTCCCGAACACCGGGGAGCTGTTTTTT.

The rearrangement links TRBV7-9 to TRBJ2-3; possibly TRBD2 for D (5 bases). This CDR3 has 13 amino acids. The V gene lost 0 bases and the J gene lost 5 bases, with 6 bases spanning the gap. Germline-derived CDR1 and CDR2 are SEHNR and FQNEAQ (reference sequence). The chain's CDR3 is CASSLAGEDTQYF. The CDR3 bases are TGTGCCAGCAGCTTAGCCGGGGAAGATACGCAGTATTTT.

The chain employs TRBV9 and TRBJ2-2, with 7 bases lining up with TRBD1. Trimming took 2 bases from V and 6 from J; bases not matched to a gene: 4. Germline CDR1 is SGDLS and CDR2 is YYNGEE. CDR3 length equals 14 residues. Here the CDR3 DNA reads TGTGCCAGCAGCGTGTCCGGGACAGCCGGGGAGCTGTTTTTT. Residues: CASSVSGTAGELFF.

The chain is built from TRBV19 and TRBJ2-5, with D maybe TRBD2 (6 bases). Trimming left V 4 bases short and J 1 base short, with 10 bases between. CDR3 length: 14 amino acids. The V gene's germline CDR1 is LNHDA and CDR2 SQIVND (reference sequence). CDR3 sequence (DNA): TGTGCCAGTAGTAGGGGGGACTTCCAAGAGACCCAGTACTTC. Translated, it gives CASSRGDFQETQYF.

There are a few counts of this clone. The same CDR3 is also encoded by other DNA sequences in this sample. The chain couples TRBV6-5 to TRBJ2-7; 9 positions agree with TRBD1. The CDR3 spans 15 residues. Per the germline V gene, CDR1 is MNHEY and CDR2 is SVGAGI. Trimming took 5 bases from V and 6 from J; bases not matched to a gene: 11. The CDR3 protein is CASSTPQGAGSEQYF. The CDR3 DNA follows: TGTGCCAGCAGTACGCCACAGGGGGCGGGAAGCGAGCAGTACTTC.